This TCR beta chain was retrieved from a study of shared clonotypes between healthy human individuals. In regard to this clone: The antigen remains undetermined.

Naive CD8 cells were CD45RO-negative, positively selected for CCR7, excluding terminally differentiated effector memory CD45RA+ cells. Every immunoSEQ plate was one replicate of a subset's evenly spread DNA. Per the study methods: For the immunoSEQ data, sequences were junction-only without quality scores, so filtering differed. Some clones are missing from TCRdb's copy, which holds only in-frame ones; the method was immunoSEQ multiplex PCR. V and J calls plus clone size are reproduced from that table; the DNA served to infer D and trimming. The sample yields roughly 890,000 clones, 80% to 95% seen once. Study results and caveats: Rarefaction indicated that sorted-subset sequencing remained incomplete although depth was large.

The CDR3 sequence is 15 residues long. Trimming shortened V by 11 bases and J by 1 base, and 17 bases separated the two germline ends. The germline gives CDR1 SGHAT, CDR2 FQNNGV. The rearrangement links TRBV11-2 to TRBJ2-2; D is tentatively TRBD1 or TRBD2 (5 bases each). The source is a man aged 25-45 years in good health. The specimen was naive CD8+ T cells sorted from blood. CDR3 sequence: CASRGLAQNTGELFF. The CDR3 nucleotides read TGTGCCTCCCGGGGCTTGGCGCAGAACACCGGGGAGCTGTTTTTT.